The present T cell receptor beta chain was sequenced within a study of cytomegalovirus exposure and HLA in healthy donors. This CDR3 has 15 residues. Per the germline V gene, CDR1 is MNHEY and CDR2 is SVGAGI. Trimming took 2 bases from V and 0 from J, leaving 7 bases between them. It was with 60 Vbeta and 13 Jbeta primers that the PCR ran. Using immunoSEQ multiplex PCR, the repertoire was profiled, and TCRdb retains in-frame clones only, with some absent. Seen here are roughly 180,000 clones, almost 80% observed once, and the top ten hold about 1.3%. This TCR derives from a man aged 30-40 years in good health and CMV-seronegative. The genes are TRBV6-5 and TRBJ1-4; tentative D call: TRBD1 (5 bases). Sequencing input: PBMCs. CDR3 protein: CASSYDSATNEKLFF. The CDR3 coding sequence is TGTGCCAGCAGTTACGACAGTGCAACTAATGAAAAACTGTTTTTT.